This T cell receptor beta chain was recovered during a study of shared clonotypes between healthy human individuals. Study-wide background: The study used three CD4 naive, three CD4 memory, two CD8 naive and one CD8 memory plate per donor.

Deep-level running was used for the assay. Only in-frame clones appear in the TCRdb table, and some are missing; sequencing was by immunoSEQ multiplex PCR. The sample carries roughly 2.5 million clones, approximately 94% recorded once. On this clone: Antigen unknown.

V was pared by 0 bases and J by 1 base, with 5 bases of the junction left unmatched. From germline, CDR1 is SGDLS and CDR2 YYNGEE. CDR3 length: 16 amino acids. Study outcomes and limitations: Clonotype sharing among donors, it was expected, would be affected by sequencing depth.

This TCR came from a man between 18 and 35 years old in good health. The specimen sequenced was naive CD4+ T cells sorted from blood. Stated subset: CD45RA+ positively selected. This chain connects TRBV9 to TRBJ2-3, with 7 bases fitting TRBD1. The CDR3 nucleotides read TGTGCCAGCAGCGTAGTGTTAGGACAGGGCACAGATACGCAGTATTTT. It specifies CASSVVLGQGTDTQYF.